This T cell receptor beta chain is from a study of blood T cell repertoires in COVID-19. Across the whole study: There were acute and convalescent COVID-19 samples, and they came from the United States, Italy and Spain. The analysed material was cDNA or gDNA that came from T cells, B-cell-depleted T cells, or PBMCs.

Germline V CDR1 and CDR2: KGHDR, SFDVKD. The CDR3 spans 15 residues. V gave up 7 bases and J gave up 4 bases, with 15 bases separating them. Residents of 24 US areas, aged about 18 to 100 years, made up the participants. Original handling: Scientists estimated how many nucleated cells there were by amplifying reference gene primers. Only in-frame clones appear in the TCRdb table, and some are missing; sequencing was by immunoSEQ multiplex PCR. V and J calls and clone size are those listed in that table; D and trimming were worked out from the DNA. The sample lists approximately 200,000 clones, roughly nine tenths occurring once.

The chain has TRBV24-1 and TRBJ1-4, with D unresolved. The sample comprised PBMCs or T cells enriched from blood (not recorded which). The sequence was obtained from a woman aged 40 to 50 with acute COVID-19. The CDR3 DNA sequence: TGTGCCACCAGAGCCGAAGTGAGAGGTAATGAAAAACTGTTTTTT. Protein product: CATRAEVRGNEKLFF.